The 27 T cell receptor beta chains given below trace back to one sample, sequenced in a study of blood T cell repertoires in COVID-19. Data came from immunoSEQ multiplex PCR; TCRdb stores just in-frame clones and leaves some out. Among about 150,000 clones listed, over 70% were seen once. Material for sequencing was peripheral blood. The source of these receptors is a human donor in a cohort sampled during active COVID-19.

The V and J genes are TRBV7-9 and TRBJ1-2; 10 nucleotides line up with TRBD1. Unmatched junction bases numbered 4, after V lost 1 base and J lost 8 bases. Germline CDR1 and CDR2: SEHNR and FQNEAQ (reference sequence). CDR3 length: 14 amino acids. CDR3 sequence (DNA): TGTGCCAGCAGCTTAGAGCGACAGGGGGCGGGCTACACCTTC. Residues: CASSLERQGAGYTF.

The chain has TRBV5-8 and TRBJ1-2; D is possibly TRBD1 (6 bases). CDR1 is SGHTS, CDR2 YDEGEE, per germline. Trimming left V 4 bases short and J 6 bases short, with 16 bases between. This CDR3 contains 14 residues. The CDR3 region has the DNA TGTGCCAGCAGCACCTGGGACATTTGGGATGGCTACACCTTC. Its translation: CASSTWDIWDGYTF.

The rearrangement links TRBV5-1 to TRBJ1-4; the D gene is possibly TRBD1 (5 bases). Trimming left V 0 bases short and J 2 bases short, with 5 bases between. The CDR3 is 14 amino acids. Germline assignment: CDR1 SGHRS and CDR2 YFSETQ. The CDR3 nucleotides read TGCGCCAGCAGCTTGGAGGGGACTAATGAAAAACTGTTTTTT. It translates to CASSLEGTNEKLFF.

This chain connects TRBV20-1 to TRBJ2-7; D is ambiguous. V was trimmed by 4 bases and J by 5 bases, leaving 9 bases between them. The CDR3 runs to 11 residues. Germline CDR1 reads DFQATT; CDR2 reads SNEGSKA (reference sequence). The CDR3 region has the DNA TGCAGTGCTAACTTAGTAGACGAGCAGTACTTC. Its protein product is CSANLVDEQYF.

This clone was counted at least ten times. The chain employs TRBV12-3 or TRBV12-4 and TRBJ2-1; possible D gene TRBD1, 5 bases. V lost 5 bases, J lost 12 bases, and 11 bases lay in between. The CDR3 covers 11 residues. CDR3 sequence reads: CASSRRGRQFF. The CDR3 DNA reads TGTGCCAGCAGTCGTAGGGGTAGGCAGTTCTTC.

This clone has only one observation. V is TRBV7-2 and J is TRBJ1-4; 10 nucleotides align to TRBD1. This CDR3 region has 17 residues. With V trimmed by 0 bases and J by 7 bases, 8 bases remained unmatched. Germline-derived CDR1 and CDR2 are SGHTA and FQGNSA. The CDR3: CASSLASVGTGVEKLFF. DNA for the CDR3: TGTGCCAGCAGCTTAGCCTCAGTCGGGACAGGGGTTGAAAAACTGTTTTTT.

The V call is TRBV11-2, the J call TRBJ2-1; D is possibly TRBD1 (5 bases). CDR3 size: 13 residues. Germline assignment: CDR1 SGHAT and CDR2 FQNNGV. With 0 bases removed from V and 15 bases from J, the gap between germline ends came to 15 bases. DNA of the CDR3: TGTGCCAGCAGCTTAGATGAGACCAATACAGGGTTCTTC. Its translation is CASSLDETNTGFF. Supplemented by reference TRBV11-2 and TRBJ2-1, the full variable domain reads EAGVAQSPRYKIIEKRQSVAFWCNPISGHATLYWYQQILGQGPKLLIQFQNNGVVDDSQLPKDRFSAERLKGVDSTLKIQPAKLEDSAVYLCASSLDETNTGFFGPGTRLTVL.

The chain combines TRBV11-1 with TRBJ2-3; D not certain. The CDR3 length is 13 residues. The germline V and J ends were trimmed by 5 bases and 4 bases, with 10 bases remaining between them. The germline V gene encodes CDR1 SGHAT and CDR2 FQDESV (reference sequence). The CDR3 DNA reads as TGTGCCAGCAGCCCCTCCCCCGCAGATACGCAGTATTTT. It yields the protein CASSPSPADTQYF. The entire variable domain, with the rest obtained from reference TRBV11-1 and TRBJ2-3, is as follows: EAEVAQSPRYKITEKSQAVAFWCDPISGHATLYWYRQILGQGPELLVQFQDESVVDDSQLPKDRFSAERLKGVDSTLKIQPAELGDSAMYLCASSPSPADTQYFGPGTRLTVL.

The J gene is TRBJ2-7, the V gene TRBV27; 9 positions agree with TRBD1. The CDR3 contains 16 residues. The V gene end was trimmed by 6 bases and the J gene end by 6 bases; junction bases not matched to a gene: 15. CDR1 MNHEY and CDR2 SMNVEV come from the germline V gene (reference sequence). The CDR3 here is CASSPNTGTGRVEQYF. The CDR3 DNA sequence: TGTGCCAGCAGCCCTAATACCGGGACAGGGAGGGTCGAGCAGTACTTC.

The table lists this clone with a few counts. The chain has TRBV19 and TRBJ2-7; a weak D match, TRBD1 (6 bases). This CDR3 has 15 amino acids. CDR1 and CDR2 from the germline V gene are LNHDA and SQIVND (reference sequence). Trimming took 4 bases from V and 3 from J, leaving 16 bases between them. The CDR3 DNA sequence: TGTGCCAGTAGTAAGTCTGGGGGCGGACACTACGAGCAGTACGTC. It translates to CASSKSGGGHYEQYV.

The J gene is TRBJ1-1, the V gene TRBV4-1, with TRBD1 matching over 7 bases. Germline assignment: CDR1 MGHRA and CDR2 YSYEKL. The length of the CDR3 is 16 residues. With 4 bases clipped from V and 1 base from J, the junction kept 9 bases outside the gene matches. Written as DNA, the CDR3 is TGCGCCAGCAGCCCCATTGAACGGACAGGGAACACTGAAGCTTTCTTT. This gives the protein CASSPIERTGNTEAFF.

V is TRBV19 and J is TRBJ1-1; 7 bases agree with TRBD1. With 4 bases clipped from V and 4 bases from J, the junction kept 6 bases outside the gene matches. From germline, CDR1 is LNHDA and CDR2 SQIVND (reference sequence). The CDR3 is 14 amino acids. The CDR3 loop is CASSKGQDGTEAFF. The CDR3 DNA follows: TGTGCCAGTAGTAAAGGACAGGATGGCACTGAAGCTTTCTTT.

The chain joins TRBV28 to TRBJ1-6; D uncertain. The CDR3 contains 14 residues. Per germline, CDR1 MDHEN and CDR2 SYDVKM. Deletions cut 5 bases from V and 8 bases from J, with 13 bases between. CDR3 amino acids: CASSPGRMHSPLHF. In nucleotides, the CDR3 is TGTGCCAGCAGTCCGGGAAGGATGCATTCACCCCTCCACTTT.

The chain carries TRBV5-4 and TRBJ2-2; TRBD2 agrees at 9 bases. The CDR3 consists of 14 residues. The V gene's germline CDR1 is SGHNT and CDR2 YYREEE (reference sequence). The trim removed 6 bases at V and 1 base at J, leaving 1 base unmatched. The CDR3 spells CASKRGVNTGELFF. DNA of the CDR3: TGTGCCAGCAAGCGGGGGGTGAACACCGGGGAGCTGTTTTTT.

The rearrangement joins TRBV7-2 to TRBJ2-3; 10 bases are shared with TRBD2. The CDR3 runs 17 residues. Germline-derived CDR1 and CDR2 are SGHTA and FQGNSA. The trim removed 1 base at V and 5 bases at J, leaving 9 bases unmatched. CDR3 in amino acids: CASSLGPLAGGQDTQYF. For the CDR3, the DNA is TGTGCCAGCAGCTTAGGCCCGTTAGCGGGAGGTCAAGATACGCAGTATTTT. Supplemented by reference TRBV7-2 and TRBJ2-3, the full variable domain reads GAGVSQSPSNKVTEKGKDVELRCDPISGHTALYWYRQSLGQGLEFLIYFQGNSAPDKSGLPSDRFSAERTGGSVSTLTIQRTQQEDSAVYLCASSLGPLAGGQDTQYFGPGTRLTVL.

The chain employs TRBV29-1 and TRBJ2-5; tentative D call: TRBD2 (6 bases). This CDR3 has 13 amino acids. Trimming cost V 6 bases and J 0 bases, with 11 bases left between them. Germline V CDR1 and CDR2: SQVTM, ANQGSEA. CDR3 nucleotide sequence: TGCAGCGTGGCGGGGACTTACCAAGAGACCCAGTACTTC. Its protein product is CSVAGTYQETQYF.

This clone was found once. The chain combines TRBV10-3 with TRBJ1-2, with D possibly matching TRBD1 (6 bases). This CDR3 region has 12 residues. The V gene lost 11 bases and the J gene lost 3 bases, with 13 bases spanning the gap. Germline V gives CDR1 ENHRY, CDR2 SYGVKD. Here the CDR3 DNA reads TGTGCCTCCCAACAGGGCGACTATGGCTACACCTTC. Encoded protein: CASQQGDYGYTF.

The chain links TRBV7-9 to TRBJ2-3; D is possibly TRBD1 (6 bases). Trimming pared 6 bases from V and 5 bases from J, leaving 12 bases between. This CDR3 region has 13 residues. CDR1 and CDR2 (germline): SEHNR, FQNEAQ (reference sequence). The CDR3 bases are TGTGCCAGCAGGCTTATAGGGGGAGATACGCAGTATTTT. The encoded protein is CASRLIGGDTQYF. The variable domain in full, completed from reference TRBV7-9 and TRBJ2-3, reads DTGVSQNPRHKITKRGQNVTFRCDPISEHNRLYWYRQTLGQGPEFLTYFQNEAQLEKSRLLSDRFSAERPKGSFSTLEIQRTEQGDSAMYLCASRLIGGDTQYFGPGTRLTVL.

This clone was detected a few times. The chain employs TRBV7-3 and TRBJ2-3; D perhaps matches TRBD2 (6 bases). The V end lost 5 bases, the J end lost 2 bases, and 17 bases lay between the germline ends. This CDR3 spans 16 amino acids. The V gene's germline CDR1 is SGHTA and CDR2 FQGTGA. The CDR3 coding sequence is TGTGCCAGCAGCCCCCACGGGGAGGCCTTCACAGATACGCAGTATTTT. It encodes CASSPHGEAFTDTQYF. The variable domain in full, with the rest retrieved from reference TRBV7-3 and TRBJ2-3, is GAGVSQTPSNKVTEKGKYVELRCDPISGHTALYWYRQSLGQGPEFLIYFQGTGAADDSGLPNDRFFAVRPEGSVSTLKIQRTERGDSAVYLCASSPHGEAFTDTQYFGPGTRLTVL.

CDR3 protein: CASSLQVIQPQHF. CDR3 nucleotide sequence: TGTGCCAGCAGTTTACAGGTGATTCAGCCCCAGCATTTT. The genes are TRBV6-2 or TRBV6-3 and TRBJ1-5; D perhaps matches TRBD1 (5 bases). The V end lost 4 bases, the J end lost 6 bases, and 10 bases lay between the germline ends. Germline V gene sequence: CDR1 MNHEY, CDR2 SVGEGT. This CDR3 is built from 13 residues.

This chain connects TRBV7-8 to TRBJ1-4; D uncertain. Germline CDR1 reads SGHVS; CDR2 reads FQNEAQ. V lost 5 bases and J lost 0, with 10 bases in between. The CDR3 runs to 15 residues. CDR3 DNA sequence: TGTGCCAGCAGCCGGTTGCCGGCAACTAATGAAAAACTGTTTTTT. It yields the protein CASSRLPATNEKLFF.

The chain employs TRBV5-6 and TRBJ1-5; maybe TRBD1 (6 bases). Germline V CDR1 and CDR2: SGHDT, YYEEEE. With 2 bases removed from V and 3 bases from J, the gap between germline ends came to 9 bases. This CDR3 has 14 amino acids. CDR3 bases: TGTGCCAGCAGCTTACAGGGACCCAATCAGCCCCAGCATTTT. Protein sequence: CASSLQGPNQPQHF. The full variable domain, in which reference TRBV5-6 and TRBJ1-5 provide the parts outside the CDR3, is DAGVTQSPTHLIKTRGQQVTLRCSPKSGHDTVSWYQQALGQGPQFIFQYYEEEERQRGNFPDRFSGHQFPNYSSELNVNALLLGDSALYLCASSLQGPNQPQHFGDGTRLSIL.

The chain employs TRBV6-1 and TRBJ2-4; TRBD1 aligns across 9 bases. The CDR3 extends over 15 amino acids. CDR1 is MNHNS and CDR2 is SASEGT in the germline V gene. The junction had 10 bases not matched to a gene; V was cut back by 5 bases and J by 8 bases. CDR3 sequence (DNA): TGTGCCAGCAGTCAACCGGGACAGGGACAGTACATTCAGTACTTC. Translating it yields CASSQPGQGQYIQYF.

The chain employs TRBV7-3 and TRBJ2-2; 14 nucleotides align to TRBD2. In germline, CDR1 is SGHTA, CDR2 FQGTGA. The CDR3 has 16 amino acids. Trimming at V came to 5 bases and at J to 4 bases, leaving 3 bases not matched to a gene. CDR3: CASSMGLAGATGELFF. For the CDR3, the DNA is TGTGCCAGCAGCATGGGACTAGCGGGGGCCACCGGGGAGCTGTTTTTT.

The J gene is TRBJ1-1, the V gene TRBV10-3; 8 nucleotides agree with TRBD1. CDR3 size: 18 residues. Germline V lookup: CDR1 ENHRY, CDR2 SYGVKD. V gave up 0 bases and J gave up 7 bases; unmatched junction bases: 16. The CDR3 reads CAISESLSKPTGAGEAFF. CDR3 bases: TGTGCCATCAGTGAGTCTCTTTCGAAGCCGACAGGGGCTGGTGAAGCTTTCTTT.

The CDR3 region is CASSYSGTEGNTIYF. The CDR3 nucleotides read TGTGCCAGCAGTTACTCCGGGACAGAGGGAAACACCATATATTTT. The chain joins TRBV6-5 to TRBJ1-3; 7 bases agree with TRBD1. The CDR3 runs to 15 residues. V dropped 0 bases and J dropped 4; count of bases not matched to a gene: 3. Per the germline V gene, CDR1 is MNHEY and CDR2 is SVGAGI.

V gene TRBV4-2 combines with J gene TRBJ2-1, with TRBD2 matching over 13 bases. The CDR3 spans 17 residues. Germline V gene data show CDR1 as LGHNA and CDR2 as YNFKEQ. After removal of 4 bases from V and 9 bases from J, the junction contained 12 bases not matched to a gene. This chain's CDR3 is CASSPGPGLAGEVEQFF. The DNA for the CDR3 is TGTGCCAGCAGCCCAGGACCCGGACTAGCGGGGGAGGTTGAGCAGTTCTTC.